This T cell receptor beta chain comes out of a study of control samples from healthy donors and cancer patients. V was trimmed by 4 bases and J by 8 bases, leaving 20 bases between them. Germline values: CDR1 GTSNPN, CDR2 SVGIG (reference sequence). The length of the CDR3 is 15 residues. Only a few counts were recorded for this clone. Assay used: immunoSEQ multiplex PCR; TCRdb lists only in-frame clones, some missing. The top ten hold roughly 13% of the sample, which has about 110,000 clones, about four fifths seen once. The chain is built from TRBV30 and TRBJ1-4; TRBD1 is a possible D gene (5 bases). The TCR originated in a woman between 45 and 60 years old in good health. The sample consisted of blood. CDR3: CAWTPLERRGEKLFF. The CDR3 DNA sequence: TGTGCCTGGACACCGTTGGAGCGGCGGGGGGAAAAACTGTTTTTT.